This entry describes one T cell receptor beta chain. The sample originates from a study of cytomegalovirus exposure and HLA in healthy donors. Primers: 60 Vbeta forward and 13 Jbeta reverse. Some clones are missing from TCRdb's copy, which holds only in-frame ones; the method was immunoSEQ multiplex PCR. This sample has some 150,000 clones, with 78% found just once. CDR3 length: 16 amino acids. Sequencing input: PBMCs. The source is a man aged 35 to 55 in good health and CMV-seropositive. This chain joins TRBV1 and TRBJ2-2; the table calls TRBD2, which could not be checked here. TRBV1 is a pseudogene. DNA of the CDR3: TGCACCAGCAGCCAAGATCTTTGGGACTCGGTCGGGGAGCTGTTTTTT. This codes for CTSSQDLWDSVGELFF.